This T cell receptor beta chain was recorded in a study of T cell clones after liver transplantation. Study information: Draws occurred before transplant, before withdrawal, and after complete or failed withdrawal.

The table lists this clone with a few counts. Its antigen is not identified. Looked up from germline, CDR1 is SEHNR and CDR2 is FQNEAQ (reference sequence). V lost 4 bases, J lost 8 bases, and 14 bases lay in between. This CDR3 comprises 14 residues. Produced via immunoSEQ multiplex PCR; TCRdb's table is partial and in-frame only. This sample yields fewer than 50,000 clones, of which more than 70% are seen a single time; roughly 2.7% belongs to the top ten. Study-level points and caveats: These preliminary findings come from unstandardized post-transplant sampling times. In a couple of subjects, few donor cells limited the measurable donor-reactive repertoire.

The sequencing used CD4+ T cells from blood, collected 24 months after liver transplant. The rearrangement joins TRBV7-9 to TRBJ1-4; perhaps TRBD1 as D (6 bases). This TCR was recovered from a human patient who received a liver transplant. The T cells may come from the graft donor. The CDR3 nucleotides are TGTGCCAGCAGCTCTTACAGGGATGAGGAAAAACTGTTTTTT. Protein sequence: CASSSYRDEEKLFF.